Following are 18 T cell receptor beta chains from one sample sequenced in a study of graft-versus-host responses after intestinal transplantation. Using immunoSEQ multiplex PCR, the repertoire was profiled, and TCRdb retains in-frame clones only, with some absent. The table has about 73,000 clones, 90% seen once. The antigens of these receptors remain unknown. The sample consisted of unstimulated CD8+ T cells sorted from spleen or lymph node cells, taken before transplant. Every receptor here comes from a human donor who was the organ donor for an intestinal transplant.

Here the CDR3 DNA reads TGTGCCAGCAGTTACTCGACAGTGGGGAACTATGGCTACACCTTC. This codes for CASSYSTVGNYGYTF. The chain uses TRBV6-5 and TRBJ1-2, with D possibly TRBD1 on 5 matching bases. The CDR3 covers 15 residues. V was clipped by 0 bases and J by 2 bases, with 10 bases between them. Germline V gives CDR1 MNHEY, CDR2 SVGAGI.

J is TRBJ1-5 and V is TRBV7-8; D remains unclear. Deletions cut 0 bases from V and 6 bases from J, with 12 bases between. The CDR3 is 15 residues long. Per the germline V gene, CDR1 is SGHVS and CDR2 is FQNEAQ. The CDR3 coding sequence is TGTGCCAGCAGCTTAGCCCTCGCAGCGGTTCAGCCCCAGCATTTT. Its protein product is CASSLALAAVQPQHF.

The chain has TRBV16 and TRBJ1-5, with 7 bases fitting TRBD1. The V and J ends lost 4 bases and 3 bases, in that order; junction bases with no gene match: 6. Germline assignment: CDR1 KGHSY and CDR2 FQNENV. This CDR3 spans 15 amino acids. The CDR3 protein is CASSPGTVYNQPQHF. For the CDR3, the DNA is TGTGCCAGCAGCCCGGGGACAGTATACAATCAGCCCCAGCATTTT. The variable domain in full, with the rest retrieved from reference TRBV16 and TRBJ1-5, is GEEVAQTPKHLVRGEGQKAKLYCAPIKGHSYVFWYQQVLKNEFKFLISFQNENVFDETGMPKERFSAKCLPNSPCSLEIQATKLEDSAVYFCASSPGTVYNQPQHFGDGTRLSIL.

The V gene is TRBV7-9, the J gene TRBJ2-1, with unresolved D. V was trimmed by 7 bases and J by 8 bases, leaving 9 bases between them. The CDR3 sequence is 11 residues long. CDR1 and CDR2 (germline): SEHNR, FQNEAQ (reference sequence). CDR3 sequence (DNA): TGTGCCAGCACCCCTTCGTATGAGCAGTTCTTC. Translated: CASTPSYEQFF.

V and J are TRBV28 and TRBJ2-1; D might be TRBD2 (5 bases). Germline CDR1 reads MDHEN; CDR2 reads SYDVKM. Trimming pared 8 bases from V and 0 bases from J, leaving 11 bases between. The length of the CDR3 is 14 residues. The CDR3 DNA sequence: TGTGCCAGCTCCAAACGGGGCTCCTACAATGAGCAGTTCTTC. Translating gives CASSKRGSYNEQFF.

The rearrangement uses TRBV5-4 and TRBJ1-5, with D uncertain. Germline lookup yields CDR1 SGHNT and CDR2 YYREEE (reference sequence). Trimming removed 0 bases at V and 9 bases at J, with 10 bases between. The CDR3 is 13 residues long. This chain's CDR3 is CASSLGGLMPQHF. The CDR3 DNA is TGTGCCAGCAGCTTGGGTGGACTAATGCCCCAGCATTTT.

The J gene is TRBJ2-1, the V gene TRBV7-9, with TRBD2 as a possible D gene (7 bases). Germline V CDR1 and CDR2: SEHNR, FQNEAQ (reference sequence). V was cut by 0 bases and J by 7 bases, with 16 bases left in between. The CDR3 has 16 residues. For the CDR3, the DNA is TGTGCCAGCAGCTTAGCAAAGGGGGGGGCCGGGAATGAGCAGTTCTTC. This gives the protein CASSLAKGGAGNEQFF.

V gene TRBV7-2 combines with J gene TRBJ2-4; 12 nucleotides match TRBD2. The CDR3 runs to 17 residues. J was trimmed by 6 bases and V by 1 base; bases with no gene match: 7. CDR1 SGHTA and CDR2 FQGNSA come from the germline V gene. The CDR3 DNA reads TGTGCCAGCAGCTTAGTGCGTCTAGCGGGGGGGCGAAACATTCAGTACTTC. Residues: CASSLVRLAGGRNIQYF.

V usage is TRBV27 and J usage is TRBJ1-5; D unclear. Germline values: CDR1 MNHEY, CDR2 SMNVEV (reference sequence). Trimming stripped 5 bases from V and 2 bases from J, with 16 bases between. The CDR3 loop spans 16 amino acids. Here the CDR3 reads CASSPGRGLGNQPQHF. The CDR3 nucleotides read TGTGCCAGCAGTCCAGGCCGGGGTTTGGGCAATCAGCCCCAGCATTTT.

This chain links TRBV4-3 with TRBJ2-5, with unresolved D. This CDR3 region has 13 residues. Germline assignment: CDR1 LGHNA and CDR2 YSLEER. V was clipped by 0 bases and J by 5 bases, with 7 bases between them. The DNA of the CDR3 is TGCGCCAGCAGCCAAGATACTGAGGAGACCCAGTACTTC. This codes for CASSQDTEETQYF.

The chain couples TRBV27 to TRBJ2-3, with 13 bases matching TRBD2. V lost 10 bases and J lost 2; bases outside the gene matches: 12. Germline V gene lookup returns CDR1 MNHEY and CDR2 SMNVEV (reference sequence). The CDR3 spans 17 residues. CDR3 residues: CATHTLGLAGLTDTQYF. The CDR3 region has the DNA TGTGCCACCCACACCCTGGGACTAGCGGGGCTCACAGATACGCAGTATTTT.

The chain links TRBV2 to TRBJ2-1; D might be TRBD2 (6 bases). The CDR3 is made up of 15 amino acids. Trimming left V 6 bases short and J 3 bases short, with 15 bases between. The germline V gene encodes CDR1 SNHLY and CDR2 FYNNEI. This CDR3 is CASSHPGLHYNEQFF. The CDR3 DNA is TGTGCCAGCAGCCATCCGGGACTTCACTACAATGAGCAGTTCTTC.

This sequence joins TRBV10-2 and TRBJ1-1; 8 bases are a match to TRBD1. Germline assignment: CDR1 WSHSY and CDR2 SAAADI. The junction had 4 bases not matched to a gene; V was cut back by 6 bases and J by 4 bases. The CDR3 contains 13 residues. This chain's CDR3 is CASRGQAGTEAFF. The CDR3 region has the DNA TGCGCCAGCAGGGGACAGGCTGGCACTGAAGCTTTCTTT.

This clone has a handful of counts. This chain uses TRBV5-4 with TRBJ2-5; TRBD2 agrees at 9 bases. Unmatched junction bases numbered 12, after V lost 4 bases and J lost 5 bases. The CDR3 runs 16 residues. Germline V CDR1 and CDR2: SGHNT, YYREEE (reference sequence). This CDR3 is CASSQERAGGGETQYF. As DNA, the CDR3 is TGTGCCAGCAGCCAAGAAAGAGCGGGGGGCGGGGAGACCCAGTACTTC.

The chain employs TRBV6-1 and TRBJ1-6, with 8 positions matching TRBD1. Germline CDR1 reads MNHNS; CDR2 reads SASEGT. CDR3 length: 15 residues. Trimming removed 7 bases from V and 6 bases from J; junction bases left unmatched: 8. In DNA form, the CDR3 reads TGTGCCAGCACTCAGGACAGGGCGGGTAATTCACCCCTCCACTTT. It translates to CASTQDRAGNSPLHF.

The chain is built from TRBV27 and TRBJ2-2; 9 nucleotides align to TRBD1. Trimming at V came to 2 bases and at J to 5 bases, leaving 0 bases not matched to a gene. Germline V gene sequence: CDR1 MNHEY, CDR2 SMNVEV (reference sequence). The length of the CDR3 is 14 residues. This chain's CDR3 is CASSLGQGTGELFF. CDR3 DNA sequence: TGTGCCAGCAGTTTAGGACAGGGGACCGGGGAGCTGTTTTTT.

The V call is TRBV28, the J call TRBJ2-2, with TRBD2 matching over 10 bases. Trimming removed 6 bases from V and 6 bases from J; junction bases left unmatched: 22. The CDR3 length is 20 residues. CDR1 is MDHEN and CDR2 is SYDVKM in the germline V gene. This CDR3 reads CASSPYLVAGGLERAGELFF. The CDR3 nucleotides are TGTGCCAGCAGCCCATACCTGGTAGCGGGGGGCCTTGAAAGGGCCGGGGAGCTGTTTTTT.

This chain links TRBV11-3 with TRBJ1-5; possibly TRBD1 for D (5 bases). The CDR3 loop spans 17 amino acids. Trimming pared 8 bases from V and 6 bases from J, leaving 26 bases between. Germline-derived CDR1 and CDR2 are SGHNT and YENEEA. The CDR3 bases are TGTGCCAGCGAGAGGAATTCGGGGGGAAGGGGTGGTCAGCCCCAGCATTTT. It translates to CASERNSGGRGGQPQHF.